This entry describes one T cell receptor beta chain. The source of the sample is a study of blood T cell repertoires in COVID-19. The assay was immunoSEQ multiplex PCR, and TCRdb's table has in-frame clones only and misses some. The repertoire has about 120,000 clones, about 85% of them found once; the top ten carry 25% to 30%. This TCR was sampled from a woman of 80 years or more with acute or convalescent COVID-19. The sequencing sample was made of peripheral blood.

The CDR3 region has the DNA TGTGCCAGCAGCTTTAGAAACACCGGGGAGCTGTTTTTT. Amino acid sequence: CASSFRNTGELFF. V is TRBV5-4 and J is TRBJ2-2; D gene unclear. The CDR3 runs 13 residues. V lost 2 bases to trimming and J lost 2 bases, with 4 bases between them. CDR1 is SGHNT, CDR2 YYREEE, per germline (reference sequence).